Many counts were recorded for the clone carrying this T cell receptor beta chain. Its antigen is still unknown. With 10-nucleotide random UMIs, 5'RACE was used to make the cDNA. MiXCR, applied by TCRdb to the 5' RACE reads, yields one record per CDR3 protein. The table shows more than 70,000 distinct CDR3 sequences, with roughly a sixth occurring only once. The sample belongs to a study of neurological immune-mediated disorders. General study points: No expanded-clone CDR3 amino acid sequence recurred across subjects, suggesting private TCR-beta repertoires. Multiple sclerosis, the disease with the least TCR clonal expansion, fell below healthy controls, whereas HTLV-1-associated myelopathy showed the most.

The CDR3 extends over 12 amino acids. V was shortened by 6 bases and J by 6 bases, with 12 bases between the two germline ends. For the unsorted libraries, 2 million PBMCs stored at -80 C served as input. The source is a woman in her thirties or forties in good health. The sequencing sample was made of PBMCs. This sequence joins TRBV12-3 or TRBV12-4 and TRBJ2-7; the D gene is possibly TRBD1 (5 bases). The CDR3 DNA reads TGTGCCAGCAGCCTAGGGGTGAGCGAGCAGTACTTC. Translation gives CASSLGVSEQYF.